Below, one T cell receptor (beta chain) is given with its context. What it recognizes is unknown. Indicated treatment: approximately 10-day PBMC culture with coronavirus spike peptide pools or control peptides (ViraFEST assay). Sequencing of cultured CD4+ T cell DNA used the Oncomine TCR Beta short-read assay. TCRdb re-called the PCR reads through MiXCR, storing one row per CDR3 protein. Here the sample spans around 13,000 distinct CDR3 sequences, approximately 81% being singletons. This sample stems from a study of vaccination and CD4 T cells after COVID-19. Overall study context: Samples taken post-COVID came a median roughly 100 days after diagnosis, ranging from 35 to 161.

The CDR3 is 13 residues long. J gave up 9 bases and V 1 base, and 5 bases lay outside the gene matches. This sample comprised CD4+ T cells from blood, cultured in vitro, obtained after SARS-CoV-2 vaccination. This receptor was obtained from a human donor who received a COVID-19 vaccine. The chain links TRBV12-3 or TRBV12-4 to TRBJ2-7, with 8 positions matching TRBD1. The CDR3 DNA sequence: TGTGCCAGCAGTTTAGAGGACAGGGCGCGGCAGTACTTC. It encodes CASSLEDRARQYF.